Each of the 32 T cell receptor beta chains below was sequenced from the same sample in a study of shared clonotypes between healthy human individuals. The repertoire was sequenced with immunoSEQ multiplex PCR; TCRdb's copy has only in-frame clones and lacks some. The data contain about 1.5 million clones, nearly 99% of them seen just once; the ten biggest clones take up about 0.45%. What was sequenced was naive CD4+ T cells sorted from blood. The subset is: CD45RA+ positively selected. Receptors originate from a man aged 25 to 45 in good health.

The chain carries TRBV5-4 and TRBJ2-5; 9 nucleotides line up with TRBD2. The CDR3 loop spans 17 amino acids. Per the germline V gene, CDR1 is SGHNT and CDR2 is YYREEE (reference sequence). J lost 5 bases, V lost 0 bases, and 11 bases had no gene match. CDR3 nucleotide sequence: TGTGCCAGCAGCTTGGGGCTAGTTAGCGGGAGTGAGGAGACCCAGTACTTC. This translates into CASSLGLVSGSEETQYF.

V gene TRBV2 combines with J gene TRBJ1-5; TRBD1 matches at 7 bases. The CDR3 is made up of 14 amino acids. Germline-derived CDR1 and CDR2 are SNHLY and FYNNEI. J was trimmed by 14 bases and V by 6 bases; bases with no gene match: 16. The CDR3 DNA is TGTGCCAGCAGCCTTATAGCCCGGGACAGCCAAGAGCATTTT. Encoded protein: CASSLIARDSQEHF.

In nucleotides, the CDR3 is TGCGCCAGCAGCCAAGGAGGCAGGGGGGTGCCCCTGGGGGAGCAGTACTTC. Amino acid sequence: CASSQGGRGVPLGEQYF. The J gene is TRBJ2-7, the V gene TRBV4-1; perhaps TRBD1 as D (7 bases). The germline V and J ends were trimmed by 1 base and 7 bases, with 23 bases remaining between them. Looked up from germline, CDR1 is MGHRA and CDR2 is YSYEKL. This CDR3 region has 17 residues.

V and J are TRBV6-6 and TRBJ1-2; no firm D call. The CDR3 sequence is 11 residues long. Germline V gene lookup returns CDR1 MNHNY and CDR2 SVGAGI (reference sequence). V dropped 5 bases and J dropped 8 bases, with 9 bases sitting between them. CDR3 in DNA: TGTGCCAGCAGTGCCGTGGGAGGCTACACCTTC. It yields the protein CASSAVGGYTF.

This clone was recorded once. The CDR3 coding sequence is TGTGCCAGCAGTTTAGCGGTCCCGCAGTATTTT. Its protein product is CASSLAVPQYF. The J gene is TRBJ2-3, the V gene TRBV2, with D perhaps matching TRBD2 (6 bases). Trimming removed 5 bases at V and 10 bases at J, with 10 bases between. The germline V gene has CDR1 SNHLY and CDR2 FYNNEI. CDR3 length equals 11 residues.

The chain employs TRBV5-4 and TRBJ2-5; 10 bases are a match to TRBD1. With 5 bases clipped from V and 5 bases from J, the junction kept 9 bases outside the gene matches. The germline V gene encodes CDR1 SGHNT and CDR2 YYREEE (reference sequence). This CDR3 is 15 amino acids long. The CDR3, as DNA: TGTGCCAGCAGTCGAAGGGACAGGGGAGAGGAGACCCAGTACTTC. Protein sequence: CASSRRDRGEETQYF.

The CDR3 DNA reads TGTGCCAGCAGTCTTGGTCTGGCAGCTTTCTTT. Translating it yields CASSLGLAAFF. The J gene is TRBJ1-1, the V gene TRBV28; D is ambiguous. Trimming shortened V by 5 bases and J by 10 bases, and 11 bases separated the two germline ends. CDR1 and CDR2 (germline): MDHEN, SYDVKM. This CDR3 contains 11 residues.

This chain uses TRBV9 with TRBJ1-3, with a possible D match to TRBD1 (6 bases). V lost 4 bases and J lost 1, with 12 bases in between. This CDR3 contains 15 residues. Germline V gene sequence: CDR1 SGDLS, CDR2 YYNGEE. CDR3 in DNA: TGTGCCAGCAGCCCCACGACAGGATCTGGAAACACCATATATTTT. This gives the protein CASSPTTGSGNTIYF. Drawing the rest from reference TRBV9 and TRBJ1-3, the complete variable domain is DSGVTQTPKHLITATGQRVTLRCSPRSGDLSVYWYQQSLDQGLQFLIQYYNGEERAKGNILERFSAQQFPDLHSELNLSSLELGDSALYFCASSPTTGSGNTIYFGEGSWLTVV.

The chain employs TRBV28 and TRBJ2-7; D not certain. V shed 8 bases and J shed 4 bases, with 21 bases lying between them. This CDR3 contains 15 residues. Germline CDR1 MDHEN, CDR2 SYDVKM. The CDR3 DNA reads TGTGCCAGCGGCCGACTTAGCAGACCTAGATACGAGCAGTACTTC. It is translated as CASGRLSRPRYEQYF.

CDR3 nucleotide sequence: TGTGCCAGCAGGCCGACCACAGATACGCAGTATTTT. Protein: CASRPTTDTQYF. The rearrangement links TRBV6-6 to TRBJ2-3; D gene uncertain. Between the trimmed V and J ends, which lost 6 bases and 2 bases, there was a span of 6 bases. The CDR3 covers 12 residues. Germline values: CDR1 MNHNY, CDR2 SVGAGI (reference sequence).

The chain joins TRBV7-9 to TRBJ2-1, with 11 bases aligning to TRBD2. CDR3 length equals 16 residues. Germline V CDR1 and CDR2: SEHNR, FQNEAQ (reference sequence). J was trimmed by 4 bases and V by 5 bases; bases with no gene match: 7. CDR3 sequence reads: CASSPSGTSGYNEQFF. DNA of the CDR3: TGTGCCAGCAGCCCTTCCGGGACTAGCGGTTACAATGAGCAGTTCTTC. Full variable domain (rest looked up from reference TRBV7-9 and TRBJ2-1): DTGVSQNPRHKITKRGQNVTFRCDPISEHNRLYWYRQTLGQGPEFLTYFQNEAQLEKSRLLSDRFSAERPKGSFSTLEIQRTEQGDSAMYLCASSPSGTSGYNEQFFGPGTRLTVL.

The chain links TRBV27 to TRBJ2-1; 8 bases fit TRBD2. This CDR3 has 15 amino acids. Losses at the gene ends were 6 bases for V and 1 base for J; bases not matched to a gene: 5. Germline CDR1 reads MNHEY; CDR2 reads SMNVEV (reference sequence). CDR3: CASRRGLVSYNEQFF. As DNA, the CDR3 is TGTGCCAGCAGGAGGGGACTAGTATCCTACAATGAGCAGTTCTTC.

The chain has TRBV4-3 and TRBJ1-5; D is unresolved. The germline V gene encodes CDR1 LGHNA and CDR2 YSLEER. This CDR3 comprises 14 residues. V shed 0 bases and J shed 11 bases, with 14 bases lying between them. The CDR3, as DNA: TGCGCCAGCAGCCAAGATCATGGGGTTGTCGCCCAGCATTTT. As protein: CASSQDHGVVAQHF.

This chain connects TRBV7-9 to TRBJ2-7, with 14 bases that match TRBD2. The J segment lost 3 bases and the V segment lost 5 bases, leaving 9 bases of the junction unmatched. This CDR3 is built from 17 residues. Germline CDR1 SEHNR, CDR2 FQNEAQ (reference sequence). As DNA, the CDR3 is TGTGCCAGCAGCCTACCTCCGACTAGCGGGAGGGTCTACGAGCAGTACTTC. Translated: CASSLPPTSGRVYEQYF.

This sequence joins TRBV18 and TRBJ2-3, with D hard to call. The CDR3 consists of 13 residues. The V end lost 2 bases, the J end lost 2 bases, and 5 bases lay between the germline ends. In germline, CDR1 is KGHSH, CDR2 LQKENI. DNA of the CDR3: TGTGCCAGCTCACCAATGCTCACAGATACGCAGTATTTT. Translating gives CASSPMLTDTQYF. The full variable domain, its missing parts supplied by reference TRBV18 and TRBJ2-3, is NAGVMQNPRHLVRRRGQEARLRCSPMKGHSHVYWYRQLPEEGLKFMVYLQKENIIDESGMPKERFSAEFPKEGPSILRIQQVVRGDSAAYFCASSPMLTDTQYFGPGTRLTVL.

To note about this clone: This same CDR3 is encoded by further DNA sequences in the sample. The V call is TRBV19, the J call TRBJ2-1; TRBD2 matches 12 bases. The CDR3 is 15 amino acids. Germline V gene lookup returns CDR1 LNHDA and CDR2 SQIVND (reference sequence). J was trimmed by 6 bases and V by 3 bases; bases with no gene match: 3. The CDR3: CASSILAGGPNEQFF. For the CDR3, the DNA is TGTGCCAGTAGTATCCTAGCGGGAGGGCCCAATGAGCAGTTCTTC.

The J gene is TRBJ2-1, the V gene TRBV19; 8 bases are a match to TRBD2. The germline V gene has CDR1 LNHDA and CDR2 SQIVND (reference sequence). The junction had 5 bases not matched to a gene; V was cut back by 6 bases and J by 1 base. This CDR3 is built from 15 residues. CDR3 region: CASRSGRISYNEQFF. Here the CDR3 DNA reads TGTGCCAGTAGAAGCGGGAGAATTTCCTACAATGAGCAGTTCTTC.

The CDR3 sequence is CASSQTGTSGSGVQETQYF. Written as DNA, the CDR3 is TGCGCCAGCAGCCAAACCGGGACTAGCGGGAGTGGCGTCCAAGAGACCCAGTACTTC. The gene calls are TRBV4-1 and TRBJ2-5, with 14 bases lining up with TRBD2. There are 19 residues in the CDR3. V lost 2 bases to trimming and J lost 1 base; unmatched junction nucleotides: 9. Germline CDR1 MGHRA, CDR2 YSYEKL.

V and J are TRBV5-1 and TRBJ1-1; D unclear. Germline CDR1 reads SGHRS; CDR2 reads YFSETQ. Trimming removed 3 bases from V and 4 bases from J, with 10 bases in between. There are 13 residues in the CDR3. As DNA, the CDR3 is TGCGCCAGCAGCTCCGGGATGGGCACTGAAGCTTTCTTT. It specifies CASSSGMGTEAFF.

The chain has TRBV7-2 and TRBJ1-4; the D is unclear. The germline V and J ends were trimmed by 5 bases and 0 bases, with 10 bases remaining between them. The germline gives CDR1 SGHTA, CDR2 FQGNSA. This CDR3 spans 15 amino acids. CDR3 coding DNA: TGTGCCAGCAGCCGACAACTTTCAACTAATGAAAAACTGTTTTTT. Its translation is CASSRQLSTNEKLFF.

The chain combines TRBV28 with TRBJ1-2; 7 bases align to TRBD1. V dropped 8 bases and J dropped 4; count of bases not matched to a gene: 16. The CDR3 has 16 amino acids. Germline lookup yields CDR1 MDHEN and CDR2 SYDVKM. The CDR3 DNA reads as TGTGCCAGCCGTAGCCCACAACAGGGGCAGCCCTATGGCTACACCTTC. Amino acid sequence: CASRSPQQGQPYGYTF.

V usage is TRBV15 and J usage is TRBJ2-1, with a tentative D call TRBD1 (5 bases). V lost 2 bases to trimming and J lost 0 bases, with 11 bases between them. The germline CDR1 and CDR2 sequences are LNHNV and YYDKDF (reference sequence). The CDR3 length is 16 residues. CDR3 nucleotides: TGTGCCACCAGCAGATCAGGGCGGAGCTCCTACAATGAGCAGTTCTTC. Its protein product is CATSRSGRSSYNEQFF.

This clone was seen a single time. The chain's CDR3 is CASSKGDDGRTEAFF. The CDR3 DNA follows: TGCGCCAGCAGCAAGGGGGACGACGGACGCACTGAAGCTTTCTTT. The V call is TRBV5-1, the J call TRBJ1-1; tentative D call: TRBD1 (6 bases). The CDR3 runs to 15 residues. In germline, CDR1 is SGHRS, CDR2 YFSETQ. V was cut by 4 bases and J by 4 bases, with 17 bases left in between.

This sequence joins TRBV11-2 and TRBJ2-7; D is ambiguous. V lost 4 bases and J lost 3, with 7 bases in between. The CDR3 loop spans 12 amino acids. CDR1 is SGHAT, CDR2 FQNNGV, per germline. The CDR3 DNA sequence: TGTGCCAGCAGCTCCTTTTTCTACGAGCAGTACTTC. Encoded protein: CASSSFFYEQYF.

The chain carries TRBV19 and TRBJ1-5, with 7 bases matching TRBD1. The V gene end was trimmed by 4 bases and the J gene end by 2 bases; junction bases not matched to a gene: 8. The CDR3 extends over 16 amino acids. Looked up from germline, CDR1 is LNHDA and CDR2 is SQIVND (reference sequence). CDR3 protein: CASSTTGALGNQPQHF. In DNA form, the CDR3 reads TGTGCCAGTAGTACAACAGGGGCTTTGGGCAATCAGCCCCAGCATTTT.

This rearrangement joins TRBV10-1 to TRBJ2-3; 7 nucleotides align to TRBD1. The CDR3 is 14 amino acids. CDR1 and CDR2 from the germline V gene are WNHNN and SYGVQD (reference sequence). J lost 9 bases, V lost 5 bases, and 11 bases had no gene match. This chain's CDR3 is CASSTTQGVETQYF. The CDR3 DNA sequence: TGCGCCAGCAGTACGACTCAGGGGGTGGAAACGCAGTATTTT.

The chain joins TRBV29-1 to TRBJ2-7; 9 nucleotides line up with TRBD2. Germline V gene sequence: CDR1 SQVTM, CDR2 ANQGSEA. J lost 2 bases, V lost 3 bases, and 5 bases had no gene match. The CDR3 totals 14 residues. CDR3 region: CSVEASGNTYEQYF. The CDR3 DNA reads as TGCAGCGTTGAGGCTAGCGGGAACACCTACGAGCAGTACTTC.

Turning to this clone: The same CDR3 arises from other DNA sequences in this sample as well. Written as DNA, the CDR3 is TGTGCCTGGAGCGCGATCGGGACAGGGGGGACTGAAGCTTTCTTT. It is translated as CAWSAIGTGGTEAFF. The chain couples TRBV30 to TRBJ1-1, with 11 bases that match TRBD1. CDR1 and CDR2 (germline): GTSNPN, SVGIG (reference sequence). The J segment lost 5 bases and the V segment lost 3 bases, leaving 8 bases of the junction unmatched. The CDR3 totals 15 residues.

The rearrangement uses TRBV15 and TRBJ1-1, with D tentatively TRBD1 (5 bases). The CDR3 spans 15 residues. V dropped 3 bases and J dropped 1 base, with 12 bases sitting between them. Looked up from germline, CDR1 is LNHNV and CDR2 is YYDKDF (reference sequence). As DNA, the CDR3 is TGTGCCACCAGCAGTGGCAGGGCCTGGAACACTGAAGCTTTCTTT. This encodes CATSSGRAWNTEAFF.

The rearrangement links TRBV15 to TRBJ1-1, with D tentatively TRBD1 (6 bases). CDR3 length equals 14 residues. V lost 1 base, J lost 7 bases, and 13 bases lay in between. The germline V gene encodes CDR1 LNHNV and CDR2 YYDKDF (reference sequence). The chain's CDR3 is CATSRAIGTIEAFF. In DNA, the CDR3 is TGTGCCACCAGCAGAGCGATTGGGACAATTGAAGCTTTCTTT. The full variable domain, rest sourced from reference TRBV15 and TRBJ1-1, is DAMVIQNPRYQVTQFGKPVTLSCSQTLNHNVMYWYQQKSSQAPKLLFHYYDKDFNNEADTPDNFQSRRPNTSFCFLDIRSPGLGDTAMYLCATSRAIGTIEAFFGQGTRLTVV.

The chain links TRBV28 to TRBJ2-5; maybe TRBD2 (6 bases). Trimming took 5 bases from V and 5 from J, leaving 18 bases between them. Germline assignment: CDR1 MDHEN and CDR2 SYDVKM. The CDR3 totals 15 residues. The CDR3 bases are TGTGCCAGCAGTCCCCCCCCCGGGAGTTGGGAGACCCAGTACTTC. Protein product: CASSPPPGSWETQYF.

The chain carries TRBV9 and TRBJ2-2, with a weak D call TRBD2 (6 bases). Deletions cut 0 bases from V and 5 bases from J, with 17 bases between. The CDR3 has 17 residues. Germline CDR1 reads SGDLS; CDR2 reads YYNGEE. CDR3 DNA sequence: TGTGCCAGCAGCGTAGGTCTAGTCGGGCGGGAAACCGGGGAGCTGTTTTTT. It encodes CASSVGLVGRETGELFF.